The rows below give T cell receptor beta chains drawn from one sample of a study of cytomegalovirus exposure and HLA in healthy donors. Libraries were prepared by immunoSEQ multiplex PCR; TCRdb keeps only in-frame clonotypes and omits some of them. Of 300,000 to 400,000 clones listed, approximately 88% were seen once; the top ten hold approximately 0.96%. The sample comprised PBMCs. The receptors were gathered from a man aged 25 to 45 in good health and CMV-seronegative. The CDR3 runs from the conserved cysteine through the conserved F or W. The D gene is left open where the match is weak. Only some rows state a clone size, as once, few, many or a class for expanded clones.

d_gene: NA; v_gene: TRBV11-2; j_gene: TRBJ2-7; abundance: NA; CDR3nt: TGTGCCAGCAGCCCACTAGTCTCGGACGAGCAGTACTTC; CDR3aa: CASSPLVSDEQYF
d_gene: NA; v_gene: TRBV6-4; j_gene: TRBJ2-2; abundance: NA; CDR3nt: TGTGCCAGCAGTGACCATTACACCGGGGAGCTGTTTTTT; CDR3aa: CASSDHYTGELFF
d_gene: TRBD2; v_gene: TRBV5-4; j_gene: TRBJ2-7; abundance: NA; CDR3nt: TGTGCCAGCAGCTTGGGGTTGCTAGCGGCCTCCTACGAGCAGTACTTC; CDR3aa: CASSLGLLAASYEQYF
d_gene: NA; v_gene: TRBV29-1; j_gene: TRBJ2-5; abundance: NA; CDR3nt: TGCAGCGTTGGTACCGGGGGAGAGACCCAGTACTTC; CDR3aa: CSVGTGGETQYF
d_gene: TRBD1; v_gene: TRBV7-2; j_gene: TRBJ1-2; abundance: NA; CDR3nt: TGTGCCAGCAGCTTCCAGGGGGCAAGTGGCTACACCTTC; CDR3aa: CASSFQGASGYTF
d_gene: TRBD1; v_gene: TRBV30; j_gene: TRBJ1-2; abundance: NA; CDR3nt: TGTGCCTGGAGTCCGGGACAGGGAAGGAGCTACACCTTC; CDR3aa: CAWSPGQGRSYTF
d_gene: TRBD1; v_gene: TRBV6-4; j_gene: TRBJ2-3; abundance: NA; CDR3nt: TGTGCCAGCAGTGACTCACTGGGACAGCGCACAGATACGCAGTATTTT; CDR3aa: CASSDSLGQRTDTQYF
d_gene: TRBD2; v_gene: TRBV19; j_gene: TRBJ2-2; abundance: once; CDR3nt: TGTGCCAGTTTAGCGGGCCGGGGGGACACCGGGGAGCTGTTTTTT; CDR3aa: CASLAGRGDTGELFF
d_gene: TRBD1; v_gene: TRBV6-5; j_gene: TRBJ2-5; abundance: NA; CDR3nt: TGTGCCAGCAGTTCCGGGTGGACAGGGGGGGAGACCCAGTACTTC; CDR3aa: CASSSGWTGGETQYF
d_gene: NA; v_gene: TRBV27; j_gene: TRBJ2-7; abundance: NA; CDR3nt: TGTGCCAGCAGTTTACAACGCTTCGGGGAGAGCTCCTACGAGCAGTACTTC; CDR3aa: CASSLQRFGESSYEQYF
d_gene: TRBD2; v_gene: TRBV11-2; j_gene: TRBJ2-3; abundance: NA; CDR3nt: TGTGCCAGCAGCCATAAGTCAGGGACTAGCCGCACAGATACGCAGTATTTT; CDR3aa: CASSHKSGTSRTDTQYF
d_gene: NA; v_gene: TRBV4-3; j_gene: TRBJ2-1; abundance: NA; CDR3nt: TGCGCCAGCAGCCAAGGTCGTTCAGGGGAGAGCTCCTACAATGAGCAGTTCTTC; CDR3aa: CASSQGRSGESSYNEQFF
d_gene: NA; v_gene: TRBV6-5; j_gene: TRBJ1-3; abundance: NA; CDR3nt: TGTGCCAGCAGTTACTCGCTCCAGGGAGGAGGAAACACCATATATTTT; CDR3aa: CASSYSLQGGGNTIYF
d_gene: TRBD1; v_gene: TRBV10-2; j_gene: TRBJ1-5; abundance: NA; CDR3nt: TGCGCCAGCAAAGGGACAGGGGCGAATCAGCCCCAGCATTTT; CDR3aa: CASKGTGANQPQHF
d_gene: TRBD2; v_gene: TRBV4-1; j_gene: TRBJ2-3; abundance: NA; CDR3nt: TGCACCAGCAGCCAAGGGCGGGGGGGCTCCACAGATACGCAGTATTTT; CDR3aa: CTSSQGRGGSTDTQYF
d_gene: NA; v_gene: TRBV6-5; j_gene: TRBJ1-2; abundance: NA; CDR3nt: TGTGCCAGCAGTTACTCGGGCAATGGCTACACCTTC; CDR3aa: CASSYSGNGYTF
d_gene: NA; v_gene: TRBV5-5; j_gene: TRBJ1-1; abundance: NA; CDR3nt: TGTGCCAGCAGCCCACCCGGAGAGACCCTAAACACTGAAGCTTTCTTT; CDR3aa: CASSPPGETLNTEAFF
d_gene: NA; v_gene: TRBV5-6; j_gene: TRBJ1-2; abundance: NA; CDR3nt: TGTGCCAGCAGCTTAACTCAGGTCCCCTATGGCTACACCTTC; CDR3aa: CASSLTQVPYGYTF
d_gene: TRBD1; v_gene: TRBV5-4; j_gene: TRBJ1-1; abundance: NA; CDR3nt: TGTGCCAGCAGCCAGGACAGGCGGGGCACTGAAGCTTTCTTT; CDR3aa: CASSQDRRGTEAFF
d_gene: TRBD2; v_gene: TRBV19; j_gene: TRBJ2-3; abundance: NA; CDR3nt: TGTGCCAGTAGATTAGCGGGGGGCCCTTTAGATACGCAGTATTTT; CDR3aa: CASRLAGGPLDTQYF
d_gene: NA; v_gene: TRBV6-1; j_gene: TRBJ2-1; abundance: NA; CDR3nt: TGTGCCAGCCGGAGGGGCAATGAGCAGTTCTTC; CDR3aa: CASRRGNEQFF
d_gene: NA; v_gene: TRBV4-3; j_gene: TRBJ1-6; abundance: NA; CDR3nt: TGCGCCAGCAGCCAACTGCGAACTTATAATTCACCCCTCCACTTT; CDR3aa: CASSQLRTYNSPLHF
d_gene: TRBD1; v_gene: TRBV13; j_gene: TRBJ1-1; abundance: NA; CDR3nt: TGTGCCAGCAGCAGAAACAGGGGGACTGAAGCTTTCTTT; CDR3aa: CASSRNRGTEAFF
d_gene: TRBD1; v_gene: TRBV5-1; j_gene: TRBJ1-1; abundance: NA; CDR3nt: TGCGCCAGCAGCTTAGGGACAGGGGCTCGAAACACTGAAGCTTTCTTT; CDR3aa: CASSLGTGARNTEAFF
d_gene: TRBD2; v_gene: TRBV5-1; j_gene: TRBJ2-3; abundance: NA; CDR3nt: TGCGCCAGCAGCTTAAATAGAGGACTAGCGGGGGAAGGAGAAACAGATACGCAGTATTTT; CDR3aa: CASSLNRGLAGEGETDTQYF
d_gene: TRBD1; v_gene: TRBV11-2; j_gene: TRBJ2-3; abundance: NA; CDR3nt: TGTGCCAGCAGCTACCGGGACAGGCGCACAGATACGCAGTATTTT; CDR3aa: CASSYRDRRTDTQYF
d_gene: TRBD1; v_gene: TRBV6-5; j_gene: TRBJ1-6; abundance: NA; CDR3nt: TGTGCCAGCAGAGGAGGGACAGCGCATAATTCACCCCTCCACTTT; CDR3aa: CASRGGTAHNSPLHF
d_gene: TRBD1; v_gene: TRBV6-4; j_gene: TRBJ2-2; abundance: few; CDR3nt: TGTGCCAGCCAGACAGGGAGAGACACCGGGGAGCTGTTTTTT; CDR3aa: CASQTGRDTGELFF
d_gene: NA; v_gene: TRBV4-2; j_gene: TRBJ2-7; abundance: NA; CDR3nt: TGTGCCAGCAGCCAAGATGGTGGCAGGGTCTACGAGCAGTACTTC; CDR3aa: CASSQDGGRVYEQYF
d_gene: NA; v_gene: TRBV5-1; j_gene: TRBJ1-4; abundance: once; CDR3nt: TGCGCCAGCAGCCCCCGGGACATGGGCGTAGGTGAAAAACTGTTTTTT; CDR3aa: CASSPRDMGVGEKLFF
d_gene: TRBD1; v_gene: TRBV5-5; j_gene: TRBJ2-7; abundance: NA; CDR3nt: TGTGCCAGCAGCCTTCGGGACAGGGGTTACGAGCAGTACTTC; CDR3aa: CASSLRDRGYEQYF
d_gene: NA; v_gene: TRBV5-1; j_gene: TRBJ1-3; abundance: once; CDR3nt: TGCGCCAGCAGCTTGGGGGGCGGAAACACCATATATTTT; CDR3aa: CASSLGGGNTIYF
d_gene: NA; v_gene: TRBV27; j_gene: TRBJ1-5; abundance: NA; CDR3nt: TGTGCCAGCAGTTTTGAGGGCAATCAGCCCCAGCATTTT; CDR3aa: CASSFEGNQPQHF
d_gene: TRBD1; v_gene: TRBV7-2; j_gene: TRBJ1-5; abundance: NA; CDR3nt: TGTGCCAGCAGCAGACGACAGGGTCGGGGCAATCAGCCCCAGCATTTT; CDR3aa: CASSRRQGRGNQPQHF
d_gene: NA; v_gene: TRBV29-1; j_gene: TRBJ1-6; abundance: NA; CDR3nt: TGCAGCGTGTGCCGGAGACCCTACTATAATTCACCCCTCCACTTT; CDR3aa: CSVCRRPYYNSPLHF
d_gene: NA; v_gene: TRBV2; j_gene: TRBJ1-3; abundance: NA; CDR3nt: TGTGCCAGCAGCACATCTTCCTCTGGAAACACCATATATTTT; CDR3aa: CASSTSSSGNTIYF
d_gene: NA; v_gene: TRBV7-2; j_gene: TRBJ2-5; abundance: NA; CDR3nt: TGTGCCAGCAGCTTAGGACTCGGACACCCAACGGACTTC; CDR3aa: CASSLGLGHPTDF
d_gene: TRBD1; v_gene: TRBV18; j_gene: TRBJ2-2; abundance: once; CDR3nt: TGTGCCAGCTCACCAGGGACAGGGGGTTTCGCCGGGGAGCTGTTTTTT; CDR3aa: CASSPGTGGFAGELFF
d_gene: TRBD2; v_gene: TRBV7-8; j_gene: TRBJ2-7; abundance: once; CDR3nt: TGTGCCAGCAGCTCCCTAGCGGGGGGCACCTCCTACGAGCAGTACTTC; CDR3aa: CASSSLAGGTSYEQYF
d_gene: NA; v_gene: TRBV5-4; j_gene: TRBJ2-7; abundance: NA; CDR3nt: TGTGCCAGCACACCCGAGCGGTCCTACGAGCAGTACTTC; CDR3aa: CASTPERSYEQYF
d_gene: NA; v_gene: TRBV10-3; j_gene: TRBJ2-7; abundance: NA; CDR3nt: TGTGCCATCAGTTCTCCGAGGGCCCCCTACGAGCAGTACTTC; CDR3aa: CAISSPRAPYEQYF
d_gene: TRBD1; v_gene: TRBV13; j_gene: TRBJ1-6; abundance: NA; CDR3nt: TGTGCCAGCAGCTCCGGACAGGGAGGCAATTCACCCCTCCACTTT; CDR3aa: CASSSGQGGNSPLHF
d_gene: TRBD1; v_gene: TRBV4-1; j_gene: TRBJ1-4; abundance: NA; CDR3nt: TGCGCCAGCAGCTTGACCGGGACAGGTAATGAAAAACTGTTTTTT; CDR3aa: CASSLTGTGNEKLFF
d_gene: TRBD2; v_gene: TRBV11-3; j_gene: TRBJ2-1; abundance: NA; CDR3nt: TGTGCCAGCAGCTCGACTAGCGGGGGTTACAATGAGCAGTTCTTC; CDR3aa: CASSSTSGGYNEQFF
d_gene: TRBD2; v_gene: TRBV6-1; j_gene: TRBJ2-1; abundance: NA; CDR3nt: TGTGCCAGCAGCCCGCGGGGGAACAATGAGCAGTTCTTC; CDR3aa: CASSPRGNNEQFF
d_gene: NA; v_gene: TRBV6-5; j_gene: TRBJ1-4; abundance: NA; CDR3nt: TGTGCCAGCGGCGCTGACAGATATAATGAAAAACTGTTTTTT; CDR3aa: CASGADRYNEKLFF
d_gene: TRBD2; v_gene: TRBV10-2; j_gene: TRBJ2-1; abundance: NA; CDR3nt: TGCGCCAGCAGCGGGGGGACTAGCGGGGCCAATGAGCAGTTCTTC; CDR3aa: CASSGGTSGANEQFF
d_gene: TRBD1; v_gene: TRBV18; j_gene: TRBJ2-5; abundance: NA; CDR3nt: TGTGCCAGCTCACGACAGGGTACGCAAGAGACCCAGTACTTC; CDR3aa: CASSRQGTQETQYF
d_gene: TRBD1; v_gene: TRBV6-5; j_gene: TRBJ1-1; abundance: NA; CDR3nt: TGTGCCAGCAGCCTAACAGGGGGCACTGAAGCTTTCTTT; CDR3aa: CASSLTGGTEAFF
d_gene: TRBD1; v_gene: TRBV7-9; j_gene: TRBJ1-2; abundance: few; CDR3nt: TGTGCCAGCAGCCCCGGACAGGCTCTCTACACCTTC; CDR3aa: CASSPGQALYTF
d_gene: NA; v_gene: TRBV5-1; j_gene: TRBJ1-1; abundance: NA; CDR3nt: TGCGCCAGCAGCTTGATTGCGGGAATCAACACTGAAGCTTTCTTT; CDR3aa: CASSLIAGINTEAFF
d_gene: TRBD1; v_gene: TRBV14; j_gene: TRBJ1-2; abundance: NA; CDR3nt: TGTGCCAGCAGCCAAGTCGACAGGGGGCGCTCCCCTAACTATGGCTACACCTTC; CDR3aa: CASSQVDRGRSPNYGYTF
d_gene: TRBD1; v_gene: TRBV5-1; j_gene: TRBJ1-2; abundance: NA; CDR3nt: TGCGCCAGCAGCTTGGAAGAGGGGGCGCGAGGCTACACCTTC; CDR3aa: CASSLEEGARGYTF
d_gene: NA; v_gene: TRBV5-6; j_gene: TRBJ2-2; abundance: once; CDR3nt: TGTGCCAGCAGCTTGGAGGCAGGGAAAGGGGAGCTGTTTTTT; CDR3aa: CASSLEAGKGELFF
d_gene: NA; v_gene: TRBV6-5; j_gene: TRBJ1-3; abundance: NA; CDR3nt: TGTGCCAGCAGTTACTCGAATTCCGGGACTGGAAACACCATATATTTT; CDR3aa: CASSYSNSGTGNTIYF
d_gene: TRBD1; v_gene: TRBV19; j_gene: TRBJ1-5; abundance: NA; CDR3nt: TGTGCCAGTAGTATACAGGGGGCAAATCAGCCCCAGCATTTT; CDR3aa: CASSIQGANQPQHF
d_gene: NA; v_gene: TRBV4-3; j_gene: TRBJ1-4; abundance: NA; CDR3nt: TGCGCCAGCAGCCAAGATGGCGGAAGAGGTGAAAAACTGTTTTTT; CDR3aa: CASSQDGGRGEKLFF
d_gene: NA; v_gene: TRBV2; j_gene: TRBJ1-4; abundance: NA; CDR3nt: TGTGCCAGCAGTGGAATCCGTAGGGGAGAAAAACTGTTTTTT; CDR3aa: CASSGIRRGEKLFF
d_gene: NA; v_gene: TRBV5-1; j_gene: TRBJ1-1; abundance: NA; CDR3nt: TGCGCCAGCAGCCCGGGGTGGATGAACACTGAAGCTTTCTTT; CDR3aa: CASSPGWMNTEAFF